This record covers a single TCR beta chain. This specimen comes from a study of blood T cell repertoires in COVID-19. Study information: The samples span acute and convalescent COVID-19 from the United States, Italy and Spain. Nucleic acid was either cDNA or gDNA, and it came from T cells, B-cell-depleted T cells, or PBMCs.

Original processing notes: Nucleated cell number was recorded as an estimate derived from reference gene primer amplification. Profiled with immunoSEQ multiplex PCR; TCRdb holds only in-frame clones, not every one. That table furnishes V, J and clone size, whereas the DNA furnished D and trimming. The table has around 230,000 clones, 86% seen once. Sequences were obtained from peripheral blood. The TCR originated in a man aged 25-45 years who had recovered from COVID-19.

The CDR3 is CASSSDHRENSPLHF. Written as DNA, the CDR3 is TGTGCCAGCAGCTCGGACCACAGGGAAAATTCACCCCTCCACTTT. The rearrangement uses TRBV9 and TRBJ1-6; D perhaps matches TRBD1 (6 bases). This CDR3 has 15 residues. Between the trimmed V and J ends, which lost 4 bases and 7 bases, there was a span of 15 bases. The germline CDR1 and CDR2 sequences are SGDLS and YYNGEE.